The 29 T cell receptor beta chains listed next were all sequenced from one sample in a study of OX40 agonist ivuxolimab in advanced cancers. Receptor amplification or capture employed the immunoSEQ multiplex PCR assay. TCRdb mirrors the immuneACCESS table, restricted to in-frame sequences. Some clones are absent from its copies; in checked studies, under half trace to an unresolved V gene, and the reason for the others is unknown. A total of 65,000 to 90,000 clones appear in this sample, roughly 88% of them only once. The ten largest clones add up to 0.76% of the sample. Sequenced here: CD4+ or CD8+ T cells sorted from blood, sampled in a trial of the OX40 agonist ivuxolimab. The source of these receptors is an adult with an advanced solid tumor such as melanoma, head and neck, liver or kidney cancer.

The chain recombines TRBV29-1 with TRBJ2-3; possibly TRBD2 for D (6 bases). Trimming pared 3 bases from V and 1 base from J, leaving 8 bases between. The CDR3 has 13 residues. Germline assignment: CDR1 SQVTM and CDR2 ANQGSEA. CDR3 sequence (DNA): TGCAGCGTTGAGTCGGGGGGCACAGATACGCAGTATTTT. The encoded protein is CSVESGGTDTQYF.

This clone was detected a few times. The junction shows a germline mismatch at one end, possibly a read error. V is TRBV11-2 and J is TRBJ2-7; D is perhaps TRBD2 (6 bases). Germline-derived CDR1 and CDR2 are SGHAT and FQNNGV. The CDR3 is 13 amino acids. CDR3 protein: CASSSSLGGKVSF. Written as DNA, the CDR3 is TGTGCCAGCAGCTCATCCCTGGGGGGAAAAGTCTCGTTC.

CDR3 sequence reads: CASSRNRDGYEQYF. The CDR3 DNA reads TGTGCCAGCAGCAGAAACCGGGACGGCTACGAGCAGTACTTC. The V gene is TRBV11-2, the J gene TRBJ2-7; D possibly matches TRBD1 or TRBD2 (5 bases each). V lost 5 bases and J lost 3, with 14 bases in between. The CDR3 is 14 amino acids. Germline lookup yields CDR1 SGHAT and CDR2 FQNNGV.

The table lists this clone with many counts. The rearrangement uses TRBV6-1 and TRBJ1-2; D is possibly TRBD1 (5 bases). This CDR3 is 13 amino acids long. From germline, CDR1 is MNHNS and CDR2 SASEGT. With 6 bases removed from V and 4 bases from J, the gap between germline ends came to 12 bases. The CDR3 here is CASRPDSFYGYTF. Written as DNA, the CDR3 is TGTGCCAGCAGACCCGACAGCTTCTATGGCTACACCTTC.

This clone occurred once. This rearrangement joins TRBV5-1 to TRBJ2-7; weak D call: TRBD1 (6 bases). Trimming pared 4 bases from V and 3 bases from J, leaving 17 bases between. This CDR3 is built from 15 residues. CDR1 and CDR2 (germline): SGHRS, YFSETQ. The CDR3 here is CASSPQPGTHYEQYF. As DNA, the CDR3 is TGCGCCAGCAGCCCTCAACCGGGGACACACTACGAGCAGTACTTC.

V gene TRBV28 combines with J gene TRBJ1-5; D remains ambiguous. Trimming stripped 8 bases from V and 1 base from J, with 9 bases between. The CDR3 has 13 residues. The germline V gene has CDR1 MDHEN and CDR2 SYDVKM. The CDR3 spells CASYKTSNQPQHF. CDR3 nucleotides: TGTGCCAGCTATAAGACAAGCAATCAGCCCCAGCATTTT.

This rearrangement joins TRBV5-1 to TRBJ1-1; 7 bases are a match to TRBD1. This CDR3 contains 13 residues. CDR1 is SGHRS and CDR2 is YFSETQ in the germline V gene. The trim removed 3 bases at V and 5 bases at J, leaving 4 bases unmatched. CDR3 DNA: TGCGCCAGCAGCTCCCAGGGGGGGACTGAAGCTTTCTTT. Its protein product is CASSSQGGTEAFF.

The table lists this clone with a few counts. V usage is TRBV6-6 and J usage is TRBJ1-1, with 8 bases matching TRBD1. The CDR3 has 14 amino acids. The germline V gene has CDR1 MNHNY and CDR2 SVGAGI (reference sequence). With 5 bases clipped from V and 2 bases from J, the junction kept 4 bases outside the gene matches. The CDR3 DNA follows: TGTGCCAGCAGTACACAGGGGGTTAACACTGAAGCTTTCTTT. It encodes CASSTQGVNTEAFF.

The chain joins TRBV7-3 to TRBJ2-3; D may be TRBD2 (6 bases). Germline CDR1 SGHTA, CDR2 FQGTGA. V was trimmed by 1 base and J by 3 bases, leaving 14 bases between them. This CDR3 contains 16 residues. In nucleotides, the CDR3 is TGTGCCAGCAGCTTAAAGGGCGGGACGGGGACAGATACGCAGTATTTT. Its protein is CASSLKGGTGTDTQYF.

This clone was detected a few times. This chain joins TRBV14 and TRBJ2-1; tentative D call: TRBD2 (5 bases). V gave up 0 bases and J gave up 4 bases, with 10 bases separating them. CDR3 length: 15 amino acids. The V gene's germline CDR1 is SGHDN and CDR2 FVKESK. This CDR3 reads CASSQDPAAYNEQFF. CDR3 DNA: TGTGCCAGCAGCCAAGATCCAGCGGCTTACAATGAGCAGTTCTTC. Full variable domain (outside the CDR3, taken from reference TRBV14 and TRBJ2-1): EAGVTQFPSHSVIEKGQTVTLRCDPISGHDNLYWYRRVMGKEIKFLLHFVKESKQDESGMPNNRFLAERTGGTYSTLKVQPAELEDSGVYFCASSQDPAAYNEQFFGPGTRLTVL.

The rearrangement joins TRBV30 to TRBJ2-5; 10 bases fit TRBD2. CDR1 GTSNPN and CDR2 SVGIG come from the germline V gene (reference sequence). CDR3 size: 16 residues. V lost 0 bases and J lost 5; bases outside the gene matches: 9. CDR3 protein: CAWSVRGTSVRETQYF. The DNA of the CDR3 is TGTGCCTGGAGTGTACGCGGGACTAGCGTGAGGGAGACCCAGTACTTC.

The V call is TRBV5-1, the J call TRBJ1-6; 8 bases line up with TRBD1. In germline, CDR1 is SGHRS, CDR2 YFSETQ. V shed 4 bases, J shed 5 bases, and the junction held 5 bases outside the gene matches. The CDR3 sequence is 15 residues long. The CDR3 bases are TGCGCCAGCAGCACGAGACAGGGGAATAATTCACCCCTCCACTTT. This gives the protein CASSTRQGNNSPLHF.

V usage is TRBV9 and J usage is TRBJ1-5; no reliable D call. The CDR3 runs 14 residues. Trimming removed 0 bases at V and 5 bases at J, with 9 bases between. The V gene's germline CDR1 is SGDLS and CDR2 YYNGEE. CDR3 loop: CASSVDQVYQPQHF. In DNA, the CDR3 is TGTGCCAGCAGCGTAGATCAGGTATATCAGCCCCAGCATTTT.

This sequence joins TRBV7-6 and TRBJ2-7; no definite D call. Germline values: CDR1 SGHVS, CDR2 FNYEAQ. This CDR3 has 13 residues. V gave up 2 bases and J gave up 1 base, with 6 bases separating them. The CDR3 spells CASSLSRSYEQYF. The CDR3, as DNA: TGTGCCAGCAGCTTATCCAGATCCTACGAGCAGTACTTC. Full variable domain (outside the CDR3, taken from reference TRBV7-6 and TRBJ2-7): GAGVSQSPRYKVTKRGQDVALRCDPISGHVSLYWYRQALGQGPEFLTYFNYEAQQDKSGLPNDRFSAERPEGSISTLTIQRTEQRDSAMYRCASSLSRSYEQYFGPGTRLTVT.

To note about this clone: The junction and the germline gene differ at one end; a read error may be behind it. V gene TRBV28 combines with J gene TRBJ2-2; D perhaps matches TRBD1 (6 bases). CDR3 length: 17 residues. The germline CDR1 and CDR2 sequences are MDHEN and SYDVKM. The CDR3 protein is CVSSLQGRLGVPGELFF. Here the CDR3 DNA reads TGTGTCAGCAGTCTCCAGGGGCGCCTCGGGGTTCCCGGGGAGCTGTTTTTT.

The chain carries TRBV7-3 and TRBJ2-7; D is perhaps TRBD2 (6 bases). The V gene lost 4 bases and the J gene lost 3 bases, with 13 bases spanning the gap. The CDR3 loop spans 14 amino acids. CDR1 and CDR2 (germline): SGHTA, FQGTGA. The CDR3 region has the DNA TGTGCCAGCAGCTCCGGAGGGAGATTCTACGAGCAGTACTTC. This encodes CASSSGGRFYEQYF.

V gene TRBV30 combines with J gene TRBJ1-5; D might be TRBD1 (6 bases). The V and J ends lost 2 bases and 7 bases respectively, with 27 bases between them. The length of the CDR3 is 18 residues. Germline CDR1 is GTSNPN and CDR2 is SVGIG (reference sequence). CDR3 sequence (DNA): TGTGCCTGGAGTCGTCTCCCGACAGGCCCTAGAGGAGGGCAGCCCCAGCATTTT. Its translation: CAWSRLPTGPRGGQPQHF.

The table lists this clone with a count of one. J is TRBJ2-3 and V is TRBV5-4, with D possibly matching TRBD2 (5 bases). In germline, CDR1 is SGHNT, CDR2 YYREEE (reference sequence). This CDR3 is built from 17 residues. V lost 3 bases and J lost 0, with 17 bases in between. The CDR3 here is CASSSPTSGLSTDTQYF. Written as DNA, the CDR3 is TGTGCCAGCAGCTCCCCGACCTCCGGACTTAGCACAGATACGCAGTATTTT.

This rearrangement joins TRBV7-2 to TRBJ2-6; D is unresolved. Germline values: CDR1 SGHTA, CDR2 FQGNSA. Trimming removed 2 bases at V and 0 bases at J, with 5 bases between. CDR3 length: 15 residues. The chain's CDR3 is CASSLRSSGANVLTF. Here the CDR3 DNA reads TGTGCCAGCAGCTTAAGGTCCTCTGGGGCCAACGTCCTGACTTTC.

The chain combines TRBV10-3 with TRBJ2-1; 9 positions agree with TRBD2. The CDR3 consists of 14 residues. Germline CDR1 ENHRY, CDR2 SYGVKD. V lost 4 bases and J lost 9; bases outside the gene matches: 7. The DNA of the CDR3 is TGTGCCATCAGTGGTGGGGCTAGCGGGACTGAGCAGTTCTTC. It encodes CAISGGASGTEQFF.

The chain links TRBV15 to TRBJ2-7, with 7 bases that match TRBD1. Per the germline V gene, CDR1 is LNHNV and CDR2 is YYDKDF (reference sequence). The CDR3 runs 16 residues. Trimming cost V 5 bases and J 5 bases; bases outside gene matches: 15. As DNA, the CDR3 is TGTGCCACCAGCGCTACCTACGAGACAGGGCACAACGAGCAGTACTTC. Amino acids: CATSATYETGHNEQYF.

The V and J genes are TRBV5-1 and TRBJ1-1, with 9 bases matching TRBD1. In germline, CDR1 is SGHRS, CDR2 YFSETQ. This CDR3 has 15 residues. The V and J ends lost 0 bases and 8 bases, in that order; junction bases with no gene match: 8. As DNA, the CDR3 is TGCGCCAGCAGCTTGGGACAGGGGGACCTTTCAGAAGCTTTCTTT. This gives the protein CASSLGQGDLSEAFF.

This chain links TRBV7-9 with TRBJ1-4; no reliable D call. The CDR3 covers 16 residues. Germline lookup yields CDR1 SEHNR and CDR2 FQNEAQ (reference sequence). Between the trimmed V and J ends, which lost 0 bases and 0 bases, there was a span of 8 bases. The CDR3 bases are TGTGCCAGCAGCTTAGCTTTCCAGGCAACTAATGAAAAACTGTTTTTT. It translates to CASSLAFQATNEKLFF. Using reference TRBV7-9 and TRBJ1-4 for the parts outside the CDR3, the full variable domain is DTGVSQNPRHKITKRGQNVTFRCDPISEHNRLYWYRQTLGQGPEFLTYFQNEAQLEKSRLLSDRFSAERPKGSFSTLEIQRTEQGDSAMYLCASSLAFQATNEKLFFGSGTQLSVL.

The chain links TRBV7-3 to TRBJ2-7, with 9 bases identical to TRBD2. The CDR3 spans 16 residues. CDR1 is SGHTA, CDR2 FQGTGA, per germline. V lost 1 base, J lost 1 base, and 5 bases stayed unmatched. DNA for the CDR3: TGTGCCAGCAGCTTAATCCCGACTAGCGGTTCCTACGAGCAGTACTTC. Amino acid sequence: CASSLIPTSGSYEQYF.

The CDR3 region has the DNA TGCGCCAGCAGCCAAGAACCCGGCGGGAGTGGGTCCTACGAGCAGTACTTC. Translating gives CASSQEPGGSGSYEQYF. The chain couples TRBV4-3 to TRBJ2-7; 7 nucleotides match TRBD2. The V segment lost 0 bases and the J segment 1 base; nucleotides outside the gene matches: 9. Germline V gene sequence: CDR1 LGHNA, CDR2 YSLEER. The CDR3 runs to 17 residues.

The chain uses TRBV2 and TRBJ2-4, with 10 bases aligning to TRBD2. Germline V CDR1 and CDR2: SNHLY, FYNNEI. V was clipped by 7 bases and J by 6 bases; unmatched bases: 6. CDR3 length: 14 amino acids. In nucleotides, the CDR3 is TGTGCCAGCAACCCTAGCGGGAGTGGAAACATTCAGTACTTC. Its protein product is CASNPSGSGNIQYF.

CDR3: CASSVAYNEQFF. CDR3 nucleotide sequence: TGTGCCAGCAGTGTGGCCTACAATGAGCAGTTCTTC. The rearrangement links TRBV2 to TRBJ2-1; D is unclear. This CDR3 is built from 12 residues. Germline values: CDR1 SNHLY, CDR2 FYNNEI. V gave up 4 bases and J gave up 2 bases, with 3 bases separating them.

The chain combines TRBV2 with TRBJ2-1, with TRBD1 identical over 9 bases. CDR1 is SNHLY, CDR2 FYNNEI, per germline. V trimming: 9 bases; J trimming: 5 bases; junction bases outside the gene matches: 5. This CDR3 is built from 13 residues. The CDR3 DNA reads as TGTGCCAGTGGCCGGGACAGGGACAATGAGCAGTTCTTC. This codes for CASGRDRDNEQFF.

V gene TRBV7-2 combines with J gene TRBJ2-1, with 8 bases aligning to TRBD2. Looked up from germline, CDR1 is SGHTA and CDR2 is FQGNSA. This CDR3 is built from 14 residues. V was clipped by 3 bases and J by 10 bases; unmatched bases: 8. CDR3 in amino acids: CASSFTGGVREQFF. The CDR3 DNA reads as TGTGCCAGCAGCTTCACCGGGGGGGTTCGAGAGCAGTTCTTC.